Below, 11 T cell receptor beta chains from the same sample are listed, as sequenced in a study of CD8 T cells in ankylosing spondylitis (dated by TCRdb to 2016 to 2017). Library preparation was by 5' RACE. These reads were obtained on an Illumina HiSeq 2500. TCRdb reran the public reads through fastp at Q25 and MiXCR, keeping productive beta chains. Rows matching on CDR3 protein sequence are summarized as one entry with the most common DNA and genes. The sample profile shows around 250,000 distinct CDR3 sequences; around 32% of them were found once. About 4% of the sample rests with the top ten. The sequencing input was blood, either unsorted or a sorted T cell fraction (not recorded which). The receptors stem from a male donor with ankylosing spondylitis or in good health (not recorded which).

The count of this clonotype is one. The rearrangement joins TRBV20-1 to TRBJ2-1; 7 nucleotides align to TRBD2. This CDR3 contains 15 residues. Germline loops: CDR1 DFQATT, CDR2 SNEGSKA (reference sequence). The junction had 11 bases not matched to a gene; V was cut back by 2 bases and J by 7 bases. The CDR3 DNA sequence: TGCAGTGCTAGACGCCCCGGGACTAACCAGAATGAGCAGTTCTTC. Translation: CSARRPGTNQNEQFF.

This clonotype was found many times. The rearrangement links TRBV27 to TRBJ1-5; a weak D match, TRBD1 (5 bases). Germline assignment: CDR1 MNHEY and CDR2 SMNVEV (reference sequence). The CDR3 loop spans 14 amino acids. V was pared by 2 bases and J by 4 bases, with 9 bases between. In nucleotides, the CDR3 is TGTGCCAGCAGTTTACAGGGTGGGAATCAGCCCCAGCATTTT. Protein: CASSLQGGNQPQHF.

The sample holds a few counts of this clonotype. The genes are TRBV20-1 and TRBJ1-4, with D tentatively TRBD1 (5 bases). Germline loops: CDR1 DFQATT, CDR2 SNEGSKA (reference sequence). V lost 6 bases and J lost 10, with 18 bases in between. The CDR3 has 13 residues. The CDR3 region is CSAYGTQGGKLFF. The CDR3 DNA reads TGCAGTGCCTACGGGACCCAGGGTGGAAAACTGTTTTTT.

The sample holds a few counts of this clonotype. This chain uses TRBV10-2 with TRBJ1-2; a weak D match, TRBD1 (5 bases). The CDR3 spans 15 residues. V lost 2 bases to trimming and J lost 8 bases, with 18 bases between them. Germline CDR1 reads WSHSY; CDR2 reads SAAADI. CDR3 in amino acids: CASSEDGQKFGGYTF. The CDR3 DNA is TGCGCCAGCAGTGAGGACGGACAAAAATTCGGCGGCTACACCTTC.

The chain links TRBV12-3 or TRBV12-4 to TRBJ1-2, with unresolved D. The CDR3 is made up of 13 amino acids. V lost 6 bases and J 2 bases, leaving 10 bases between the germline ends. The CDR3 bases are TGTGCCAGCAGACATCGACGGAACTATGGCTACACCTTC. This sequence encodes CASRHRRNYGYTF.

The rearrangement uses TRBV11-2 and TRBJ2-3; 13 bases map to TRBD2. Germline V lookup: CDR1 SGHAT, CDR2 FQNNGV. Trimming cost V 2 bases and J 6 bases; bases outside gene matches: 8. There are 17 residues in the CDR3. The CDR3 is CASSLSLAGGPGDTQYF. The DNA for the CDR3 is TGTGCCAGCAGCTTATCACTAGCGGGGGGGCCGGGGGATACGCAGTATTTT.

The V and J genes are TRBV7-6 and TRBJ2-7; 8 bases match TRBD1. V lost 4 bases to trimming and J lost 7 bases; unmatched junction nucleotides: 12. The V gene's germline CDR1 is SGHVS and CDR2 FNYEAQ. CDR3 length equals 15 residues. The CDR3: CASSSPSGGLREQYF. CDR3 nucleotides: TGTGCCAGCAGCTCTCCTTCAGGGGGCTTGCGTGAGCAGTACTTC.

This clonotype was recorded once. The CDR3 sequence: CSARSGFQPQHF. CDR3 sequence (DNA): TGCAGTGCCAGGTCGGGATTTCAGCCCCAGCATTTT. V is TRBV20-1 and J is TRBJ1-5; no definite D call. Germline values: CDR1 DFQATT, CDR2 SNEGSKA (reference sequence). The CDR3 consists of 12 residues. Trimming shortened V by 6 bases and J by 6 bases, and 12 bases separated the two germline ends.

The DNA for the CDR3 is TGTGCCAGCAGTAAACAGGGGGCGCTTGACGAGCAGTACTTC. This encodes CASSKQGALDEQYF. V is TRBV6-1 and J is TRBJ2-7; TRBD1 aligns across 9 bases. V lost 5 bases and J lost 5; bases outside the gene matches: 7. In germline, CDR1 is MNHNS, CDR2 SASEGT. The CDR3 contains 14 residues.

This clonotype was observed at least ten times. The CDR3 loop is CASRRGDKGTGELFF. The CDR3 DNA is TGTGCCAGTCGGAGAGGCGACAAGGGGACCGGGGAGCTGTTTTTT. The V call is TRBV6-1, the J call TRBJ2-2; weak D call: TRBD1 (5 bases). CDR3 length: 15 residues. Germline V CDR1 and CDR2: MNHNS, SASEGT. The V gene lost 9 bases and the J gene lost 5 bases, with 19 bases spanning the gap.

V usage is TRBV12-3 or TRBV12-4 and J usage is TRBJ2-1; 7 bases line up with TRBD1. This CDR3 is built from 11 residues. The V segment lost 5 bases and the J segment 14 bases; nucleotides outside the gene matches: 6. CDR3 loop: CASSRTGVKFF. For the CDR3, the DNA is TGTGCCAGCAGTCGGACAGGTGTGAAGTTCTTC.